This paragraph covers one T cell receptor beta chain sequence. In the original processing: Estimates of nucleated cell counts were drawn from the amplification of reference gene primers. TCRdb's table, derived via immunoSEQ multiplex PCR, lists solely in-frame clones and lacks some. That table is the source of V, J and clone size, and D and trimming were worked out from the DNA. The sample holds approximately 150,000 clones, about four fifths seen once. The record originates from a study of blood T cell repertoires in COVID-19. Study summary: Samples of COVID-19 (acute and convalescent) were obtained from the United States, Italy and Spain.

V was cut by 4 bases and J by 1 base, with 20 bases left in between. Germline CDR1 reads MNHEY; CDR2 reads SMNVEV (reference sequence). The length of the CDR3 is 18 residues. This chain links TRBV27 with TRBJ1-5; TRBD1 might be the D (5 bases). The sample consisted of peripheral blood. This receptor was taken from a man in his 60s with acute or convalescent COVID-19. The CDR3 DNA follows: TGTGCCAGCAGTTCGATGGACATATACACTGTAAGCAATCAGCCCCAGCATTTT. This encodes CASSSMDIYTVSNQPQHF.